The following is a TCR beta chain sequence with its context. Time point denoted: baseline, week 1 (first vaccination visit). The treatment: pre-vaccination baseline after standard-of-care therapy. Every donor had a new WHO grade 3 or 4 astrocytoma that was IDH1-mutant, with loss of nuclear ATRX. This specimen comes from a study of a mutant IDH1 vaccine in newly diagnosed glioma. CDR1 SQVTM and CDR2 ANQGSEA come from the germline V gene. The trim removed 8 bases at V and 6 bases at J, leaving 12 bases unmatched. The CDR3 has 14 amino acids. The assay was immunoSEQ multiplex PCR, and TCRdb's table has in-frame clones only and misses some. The sample includes tens of thousands of clones, 60% to 85% seen only once; the top ten take 1.5% to 2%.

The V gene is TRBV29-1, the J gene TRBJ2-2, with 7 nucleotides matching TRBD2. This sequence was found in a woman between 40 and 55 years old with glioma. The sequencing used PBMCs, collected from a glioma patient treated with radiotherapy, temozolomide or both. CDR3 in amino acids: CSSLGGGTSGELFF. In DNA, the CDR3 is TGCAGCTCCCTCGGGGGAGGGACGTCCGGGGAGCTGTTTTTT.